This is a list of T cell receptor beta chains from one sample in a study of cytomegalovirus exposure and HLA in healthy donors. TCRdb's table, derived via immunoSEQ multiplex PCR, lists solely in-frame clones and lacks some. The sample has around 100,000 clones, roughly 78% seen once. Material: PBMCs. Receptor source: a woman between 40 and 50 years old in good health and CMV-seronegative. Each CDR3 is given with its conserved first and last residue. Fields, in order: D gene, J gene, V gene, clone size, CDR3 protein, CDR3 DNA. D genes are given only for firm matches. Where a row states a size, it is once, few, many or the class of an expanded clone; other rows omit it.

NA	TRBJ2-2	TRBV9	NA	CASSPRQVFAGELFF	TGTGCCAGCAGCCCCAGACAGGTTTTCGCCGGGGAGCTGTTTTTT
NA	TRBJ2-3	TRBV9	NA	CASSLDAGDTQYF	TGTGCCAGCAGTCTCGACGCGGGAGATACGCAGTATTTT
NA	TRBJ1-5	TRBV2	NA	CASSYATSDQPQHF	TGTGCCAGCAGCTATGCTACGTCCGATCAGCCCCAGCATTTT
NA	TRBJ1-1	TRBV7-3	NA	CASSSQMNTEAFF	TGTGCCAGCAGCTCTCAGATGAACACTGAAGCTTTCTTT
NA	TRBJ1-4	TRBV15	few	CATSIGRGVGNEKLFF	TGTGCCACCAGCATCGGACGCGGGGTGGGTAATGAAAAACTGTTTTTT
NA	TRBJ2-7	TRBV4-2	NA	CASSQESYLYEQYF	TGTGCCAGCAGCCAAGAATCCTACCTCTACGAGCAGTACTTC
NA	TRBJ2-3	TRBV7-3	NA	CASSLWGRTRDTQYF	TGTGCCAGCAGCTTATGGGGCAGGACCAGGGATACGCAGTATTTT
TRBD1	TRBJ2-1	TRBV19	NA	CASSWTGANEQFF	TGTGCCAGTAGCTGGACAGGAGCCAATGAGCAGTTCTTC
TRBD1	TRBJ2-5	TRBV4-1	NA	CASSLSPQGSQTQYF	TGCGCCAGCAGCCTTTCACCACAGGGGTCGCAGACCCAGTACTTC
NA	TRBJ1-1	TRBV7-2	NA	CASSLDSGVGTEAFF	TGTGCCAGCAGCTTAGATTCGGGGGTAGGCACTGAAGCTTTCTTT
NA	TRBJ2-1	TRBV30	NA	CAWDSSGTPYNEQFF	TGTGCCTGGGACTCCTCGGGGACACCCTACAATGAGCAGTTCTTC
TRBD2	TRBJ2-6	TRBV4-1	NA	CASSPISGRATGANVLTF	TGCGCCAGCAGCCCTATTAGCGGGAGGGCCACTGGGGCCAACGTCCTGACTTTC
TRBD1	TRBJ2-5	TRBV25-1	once	CASSETGGASGRETQYF	TGTGCCAGCAGTGAGACAGGGGGCGCGAGTGGACGAGAGACCCAGTACTTC
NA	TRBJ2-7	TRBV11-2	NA	CASSFEGDSYEQYF	TGTGCCAGCAGCTTCGAGGGAGACTCCTACGAGCAGTACTTC
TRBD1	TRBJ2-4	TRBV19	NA	CASSQAGGAYSGAKNIQYF	TGTGCCAGTAGTCAGGCAGGGGGCGCCTATTCGGGGGCCAAAAACATTCAGTACTTC
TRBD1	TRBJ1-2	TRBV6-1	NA	CASSPYRQGGSYTF	TGTGCCAGCAGTCCTTATCGACAGGGAGGAAGCTACACCTTC
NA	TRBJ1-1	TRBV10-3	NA	CAISDFGGGTEAFF	TGTGCCATCAGTGATTTCGGGGGAGGCACTGAAGCTTTCTTT
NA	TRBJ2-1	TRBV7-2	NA	CASSSTTSYNEQFF	TGTGCCAGCAGCTCGACGACTAGCTACAATGAGCAGTTCTTC
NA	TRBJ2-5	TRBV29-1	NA	CSVEGGQETQYF	TGCAGCGTTGAAGGCGGACAAGAGACCCAGTACTTC
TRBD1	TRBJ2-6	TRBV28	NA	CASKRQGVGSSGANVLTF	TGTGCCAGCAAACGTCAGGGGGTGGGAAGCTCTGGGGCCAACGTCCTGACTTTC
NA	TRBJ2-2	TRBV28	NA	CASSSRELGRIGGELFF	TGTGCCAGCAGTTCCCGAGAGCTCGGGAGAATTGGCGGGGAGCTGTTTTTT
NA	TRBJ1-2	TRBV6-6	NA	CASSRDLGRTGYTF	TGTGCCAGCAGTCGGGACTTAGGGCGTACTGGCTACACCTTC
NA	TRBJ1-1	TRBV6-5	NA	CASSYSRWLVNTEAFF	TGTGCCAGCAGTTACTCGAGGTGGCTGGTGAACACTGAAGCTTTCTTT
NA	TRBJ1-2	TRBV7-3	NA	CASSYHREGGYTF	TGTGCCAGCAGCTATCACAGGGAGGGTGGCTACACCTTC
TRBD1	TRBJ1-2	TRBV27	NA	CASSFLGQGGGYTF	TGTGCCAGCAGTTTCCTAGGACAGGGGGGAGGCTACACCTTC
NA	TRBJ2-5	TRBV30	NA	CAWSVCRFQETQYF	TGTGCCTGGAGTGTATGCCGGTTCCAAGAGACCCAGTACTTC
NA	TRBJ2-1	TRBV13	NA	CASRFPLQYNEQFF	TGTGCCAGCCGCTTCCCCCTACAGTACAATGAGCAGTTCTTC
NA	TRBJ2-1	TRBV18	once	CASSPDPRGENEQFF	TGTGCCAGCTCACCGGATCCCCGGGGAGAGAATGAGCAGTTCTTC
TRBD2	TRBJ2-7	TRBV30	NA	CAWGAGGPYEQYF	TGTGCCTGGGGAGCGGGAGGGCCCTACGAGCAGTACTTC
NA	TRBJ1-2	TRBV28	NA	CASSPPSNGYTF	TGTGCCAGCAGTCCCCCGAGTAATGGCTACACCTTC
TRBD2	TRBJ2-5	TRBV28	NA	CASRLAGGPQETQYF	TGTGCCAGCAGACTAGCGGGAGGGCCTCAAGAGACCCAGTACTTC
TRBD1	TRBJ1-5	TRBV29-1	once	CSVGQGADQPQHF	TGCAGCGTAGGACAGGGGGCGGATCAGCCCCAGCATTTT
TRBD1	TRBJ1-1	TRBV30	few	CAWTPGTGNTEAFF	TGTGCCTGGACCCCCGGGACAGGGAACACTGAAGCTTTCTTT
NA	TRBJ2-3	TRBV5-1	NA	CASSPGTSTDTQYF	TGCGCCAGCAGCCCCGGGACAAGCACAGATACGCAGTATTTT
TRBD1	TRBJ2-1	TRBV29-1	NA	CSVAFSGTGYNEQFF	TGCAGCGTTGCCTTCTCCGGGACAGGGTACAATGAGCAGTTCTTC
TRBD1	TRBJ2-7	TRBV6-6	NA	CASSYLGQVSSYEQYF	TGTGCCAGCAGTTACTTAGGACAGGTTTCTTCCTACGAGCAGTACTTC
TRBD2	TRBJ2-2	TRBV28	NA	CASSLLASGNTGELFF	TGTGCCAGCAGTTTACTTGCTAGCGGGAACACCGGGGAGCTGTTTTTT
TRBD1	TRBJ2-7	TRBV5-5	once	CASSPTGRSTYEQYF	TGTGCCAGCAGCCCGACAGGGCGAAGCACCTACGAGCAGTACTTC
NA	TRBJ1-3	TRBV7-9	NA	CASSLGGTGNTIYF	TGTGCCAGCAGCTTGGGGGGGACCGGAAACACCATATATTTT
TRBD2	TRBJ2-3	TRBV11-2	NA	CASSSGSWDTQYF	TGTGCCAGTTCTAGCGGGAGCTGGGATACGCAGTATTTT
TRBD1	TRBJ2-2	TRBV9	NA	CASSGGTEITGELFF	TGTGCCAGCAGCGGGGGGACAGAAATCACCGGGGAGCTGTTTTTT
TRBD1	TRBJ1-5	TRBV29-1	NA	CSVATGSNQPQHF	TGCAGCGTTGCGACAGGGAGCAATCAGCCCCAGCATTTT
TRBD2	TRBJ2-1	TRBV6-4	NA	CASSVSGSSYNEQFF	TGTGCCAGCAGTGTTAGCGGGAGCTCCTACAATGAGCAGTTCTTC
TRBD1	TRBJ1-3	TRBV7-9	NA	CASARTGGESGNTIYF	TGTGCCAGCGCTCGGACAGGGGGAGAGTCTGGAAACACCATATATTTT
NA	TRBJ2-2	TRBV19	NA	CASTWSVQNTGELFF	TGTGCCAGTACGTGGAGTGTTCAGAACACCGGGGAGCTGTTTTTT
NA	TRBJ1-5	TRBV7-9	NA	CASSHKEGGPSQPQHF	TGTGCCAGCAGCCACAAAGAGGGGGGGCCAAGTCAGCCCCAGCATTTT
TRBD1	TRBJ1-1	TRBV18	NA	CASSPQGAWMNTEAFF	TGTGCCAGCTCACCACAGGGGGCCTGGATGAATACTGAAGCTTTCTTT
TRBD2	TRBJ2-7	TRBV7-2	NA	CASSLMVGLAEYEQYF	TGTGCCAGCAGCTTGATGGTTGGACTAGCGGAGTACGAGCAGTACTTC
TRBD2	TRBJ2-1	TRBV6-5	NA	CASSYSTGGAPKFF	TGTGCCAGCAGTTACTCGACGGGGGGGGCCCCTAAGTTCTTC
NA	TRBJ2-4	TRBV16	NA	CASSPRRGQGEVIQYF	TGTGCCAGCAGCCCCCGTCGAGGGCAGGGGGAGGTCATTCAGTACTTC
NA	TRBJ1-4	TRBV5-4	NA	CASSLAGTQNEKLFF	TGTGCCAGCAGCTTGGCCGGGACACAAAATGAAAAACTGTTTTTT
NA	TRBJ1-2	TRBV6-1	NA	CASIYGANYGYTF	TGTGCCAGCATATACGGGGCTAACTATGGCTACACCTTC
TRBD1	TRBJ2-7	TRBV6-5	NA	CASSGQQGASHEQYF	TGTGCCAGCAGTGGCCAACAGGGGGCATCGCACGAGCAGTACTTC
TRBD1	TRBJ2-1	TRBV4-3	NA	CASSRLGGDEQFF	TGCGCCAGCAGCCGGCTAGGGGGCGACGAGCAGTTCTTC